The clone carrying this T cell receptor beta chain was seen once. Antigen specificity is unknown. This sample stems from a study of graft-versus-host responses after intestinal transplantation. Study information: Isolated intestinal, liver-intestinal, or multivisceral transplants were what recipients had. Recipients across the board were started on anti-thymocyte globulin induction, then kept on tacrolimus and steroids for two to four years. Study outcomes and limitations: Declines in HvG clones occurring early post-transplant were associated with peak circulating GvH clone levels.

The CDR3 loop spans 12 amino acids. The germline CDR1 and CDR2 sequences are SNHLY and FYNNEI. With 7 bases removed from V and 6 bases from J, the gap between germline ends came to 13 bases. Generated by immunoSEQ multiplex PCR, the TCRdb table keeps only in-frame clones and is missing some. The sample contains 90,000 to 130,000 clones, just over 90% of which appear only once. The TCR comes from a human donor who was the organ donor for an intestinal transplant. The starting material was unstimulated CD4+ T cells sorted from spleen or lymph node cells, obtained before transplant. The V call is TRBV2, the J call TRBJ2-7, with D perhaps matching TRBD2 (6 bases). This CDR3 is CASIPGGGEQYF. CDR3 bases: TGTGCCAGCATCCCCGGGGGAGGCGAGCAGTACTTC. Using reference TRBV2 and TRBJ2-7 for the parts outside the CDR3, the full variable domain is EPEVTQTPSHQVTQMGQEVILRCVPISNHLYFYWYRQILGQKVEFLVSFYNNEISEKSEIFDDQFSVERPDGSNFTLKIRSTKLEDSAMYFCASIPGGGEQYFGPGTRLTVT.